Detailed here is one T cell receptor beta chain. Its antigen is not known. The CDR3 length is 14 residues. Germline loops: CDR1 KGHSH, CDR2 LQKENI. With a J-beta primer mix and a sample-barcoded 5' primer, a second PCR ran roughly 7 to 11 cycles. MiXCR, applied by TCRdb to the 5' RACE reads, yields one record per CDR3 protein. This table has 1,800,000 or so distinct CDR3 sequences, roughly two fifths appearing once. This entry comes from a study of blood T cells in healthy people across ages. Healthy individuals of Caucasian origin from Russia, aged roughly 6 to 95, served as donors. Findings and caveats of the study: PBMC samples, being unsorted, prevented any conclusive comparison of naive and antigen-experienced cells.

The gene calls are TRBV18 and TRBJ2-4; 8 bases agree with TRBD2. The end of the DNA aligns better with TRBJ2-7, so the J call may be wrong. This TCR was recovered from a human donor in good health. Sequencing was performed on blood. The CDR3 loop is CASSLRGGDYEQYF. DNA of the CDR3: TGTGCCAGCTCACTACGGGGGGGAGACTACGAGCAGTACTTC.